This T cell receptor beta chain stems from a study of blood T cells in healthy people across ages. Study outcomes and limitations: Unknown CMV status may confound age-related changes in expanded clones.

PCR was performed a second time for about 6 to 12 cycles using a sample-barcoded 5' primer and a J-beta primer mix. Each cDNA molecule, via a template-switch adaptor with 12 random nucleotides, was tagged. Sequencing of every sample gave 2.5 million or more CDR3-containing paired-end reads. TCRdb redid the calling of the 5' RACE reads with MiXCR, one entry per CDR3 protein. The table has 1.5 million to 2 million distinct CDR3 sequences, about 50% seen once. Per sample, extraction of total RNA gave at least 6 micrograms in every case. Details on this clonotype: The target antigen is unknown.

Sequenced input: blood. This TCR was sampled from a woman in her thirties or forties in good health.

CDR3: CASIGGPTGELFF. The CDR3 DNA reads as TGTGCCAGCATAGGGGGGCCCACCGGGGAGCTGTTTTTT. The rearrangement links TRBV28 to TRBJ2-2; either TRBD1 or TRBD2 may fit D (6 bases each). Trimming stripped 7 bases from V and 4 bases from J, with 10 bases between. The CDR3 consists of 13 residues. Germline V gene sequence: CDR1 MDHEN, CDR2 SYDVKM.